These 31 T cell receptor beta chains were sequenced from one sample in a study of technical replicates of blood from several donors (dated by TCRdb to about 2017). Libraries were made using the immunoSEQ multiplex PCR assay. TCRdb limited this immuneACCESS table to in-frame rearrangements with V and J called. A share of clones is missing; checked studies link under half to unresolved V genes, and the rest is unexplained. Counted in this sample were about 76,000 clones; approximately 94% of them appeared once. About 0.4% of the sample rests with the top ten. The sequenced material came from T cells isolated from PBMCs. The receptors here all came from a human donor in good health.

The count of this clone is one. This chain connects TRBV5-6 to TRBJ1-2; D remains ambiguous. Trimming shortened V by 0 bases and J by 7 bases, and 13 bases separated the two germline ends. CDR3 length: 14 residues. Germline V CDR1 and CDR2: SGHDT, YYEEEE. The CDR3, as DNA: TGTGCCAGCAGCTTGGGCCCCGTCTCAGGTGGCTACACCTTC. As protein: CASSLGPVSGGYTF.

The gene calls are TRBV13 and TRBJ2-7, with TRBD2 matching 12 bases. Germline CDR1 reads PRHDT; CDR2 reads FYEKMQ (reference sequence). The CDR3 extends over 15 amino acids. J lost 0 bases, V lost 5 bases, and 2 bases had no gene match. CDR3 bases: TGTGCCAGCAGCCAGACTAGCGGGAGCTCCTACGAGCAGTACTTC. This encodes CASSQTSGSSYEQYF. Full variable domain (missing parts from reference TRBV13 and TRBJ2-7): AAGVIQSPRHLIKEKRETATLKCYPIPRHDTVYWYQQGPGQDPQFLISFYEKMQSDKGSIPDRFSAQQFSDYHSELNMSSLELGDSALYFCASSQTSGSSYEQYFGPGTRLTVT.

CDR3 sequence (DNA): TGTGCCAGCAGCTTACAGGGCGAGCAGTTCTTC. Protein product: CASSLQGEQFF. The chain couples TRBV7-6 to TRBJ2-1; D possibly corresponds to TRBD1 (5 bases). Trimming removed 2 bases from V and 10 bases from J, with 6 bases in between. The CDR3 covers 11 residues. Germline CDR1 reads SGHVS; CDR2 reads FNYEAQ.

This chain connects TRBV29-1 to TRBJ1-1; D not resolved. There are 13 residues in the CDR3. V was clipped by 7 bases and J by 1 base, with 13 bases between them. From germline, CDR1 is SQVTM and CDR2 ANQGSEA. CDR3 protein: CSAETGGNTEAFF. CDR3 nucleotide sequence: TGCAGCGCCGAAACTGGTGGGAACACTGAAGCTTTCTTT.

This chain joins TRBV5-8 and TRBJ1-4; D unclear. This CDR3 region has 15 residues. CDR1 and CDR2 from the germline V gene are SGHTS and YDEGEE. The V and J ends lost 0 bases and 4 bases respectively, with 10 bases between them. CDR3 in amino acids: CASSLETASNEKLFF. CDR3 nucleotides: TGTGCCAGCAGCTTGGAGACCGCTAGTAATGAAAAACTGTTTTTT. Filled out from reference TRBV5-8 and TRBJ1-4, the complete variable domain reads EAGVTQSPTHLIKTRGQQATLRCSPISGHTSVYWYQQALGLGLQFLLWYDEGEERNRGNFPPRFSGRQFPNYSSELNVNALELEDSALYLCASSLETASNEKLFFGSGTQLSVL.

This clone was counted only a few times. The CDR3 protein is CASNPRGTEAFF. CDR3 sequence (DNA): TGTGCCAGTAACCCCCGGGGCACTGAAGCTTTCTTT. The rearrangement links TRBV19 to TRBJ1-1; D not resolved. CDR3 length: 12 amino acids. Trimming left V 7 bases short and J 4 bases short, with 10 bases between. Germline-derived CDR1 and CDR2 are LNHDA and SQIVND (reference sequence).

In regard to this clone: At one end the junction does not follow the germline gene, possibly because of a read error. CDR3 loop: CAWRNGQGIGERF. CDR3 DNA: TGTGCCTGGAGGAATGGACAGGGTATCGGGGAAAGATTT. The chain is built from TRBV30 and TRBJ1-1, with 8 bases that match TRBD1. This CDR3 spans 13 amino acids. CDR1 is GTSNPN, CDR2 SVGIG, per germline (reference sequence).

The chain joins TRBV2 to TRBJ2-1; 10 nucleotides align to TRBD2. The ends lost 10 bases at V and 8 bases at J; junction bases unmatched: 11. Germline CDR1 SNHLY, CDR2 FYNNEI. The CDR3 totals 14 residues. This CDR3 is CATGLAVHSDEQFF. The CDR3 region has the DNA TGTGCCACCGGACTAGCGGTCCATAGCGATGAGCAGTTCTTC.

The V gene is TRBV19, the J gene TRBJ1-5, with a tentative D call TRBD1 (5 bases). The CDR3 is 14 residues long. Germline CDR1 LNHDA, CDR2 SQIVND (reference sequence). V was trimmed by 6 bases and J by 4 bases, leaving 13 bases between them. CDR3 in amino acids: CASSPGGRNQPQHF. The CDR3 bases are TGTGCCAGTAGCCCCGGGGGAAGGAATCAGCCCCAGCATTTT.

Only one count was recorded for this clone. The chain links TRBV19 to TRBJ2-7, with TRBD1 matching over 8 bases. Germline assignment: CDR1 LNHDA and CDR2 SQIVND (reference sequence). The CDR3 has 14 residues. Trimming cost V 4 bases and J 4 bases; bases outside gene matches: 6. CDR3 sequence (DNA): TGTGCCAGTAGTAAACCGGACAGGGTGTACGAGCAGTACTTC. It codes for CASSKPDRVYEQYF.

The chain combines TRBV28 with TRBJ2-3; 10 nucleotides match TRBD2. The CDR3 sequence is 14 residues long. In germline, CDR1 is MDHEN, CDR2 SYDVKM. Trimming cost V 5 bases and J 4 bases; bases outside gene matches: 3. The CDR3 here is CASSLAGEADTQYF. The CDR3 coding sequence is TGTGCCAGCAGTCTAGCGGGAGAGGCAGATACGCAGTATTTT.

The rearrangement uses TRBV5-1 and TRBJ2-2, with D unresolved. The V and J ends lost 4 bases and 6 bases respectively, with 7 bases between them. CDR1 and CDR2 (germline): SGHRS, YFSETQ. The CDR3 loop spans 12 amino acids. CDR3 nucleotide sequence: TGCGCCAGCAGCGCAACAGCCGGGGAGCTGTTTTTT. Protein product: CASSATAGELFF.

This chain joins TRBV7-2 and TRBJ1-3; D is possibly TRBD1 (6 bases). Looked up from germline, CDR1 is SGHTA and CDR2 is FQGNSA. This CDR3 comprises 15 residues. Deletions cut 3 bases from V and 0 bases from J, with 9 bases between. The CDR3, as DNA: TGTGCCAGCAGCTTTCGACAGGTCTCTGGAAACACCATATATTTT. Protein product: CASSFRQVSGNTIYF.

This sequence joins TRBV7-9 and TRBJ2-7; 7 bases agree with TRBD1. V was pared by 5 bases and J by 4 bases, with 8 bases of the junction left unmatched. The CDR3 is 14 amino acids. The germline gives CDR1 SEHNR, CDR2 FQNEAQ (reference sequence). CDR3 sequence reads: CASSLGTVSYEQYF. The CDR3 DNA reads TGTGCCAGCAGCCTAGGGACAGTCTCTTACGAGCAGTACTTC.

The CDR3 coding sequence is TGTGCCAGCAGTGACTCAGAGACCGGGGAGCTGTTTTTT. This codes for CASSDSETGELFF. This chain joins TRBV6-4 and TRBJ2-2; D is undetermined. Looked up from germline, CDR1 is MRHNA and CDR2 is SNTAGT. The CDR3 sequence is 13 residues long. V lost 0 bases to trimming and J lost 5 bases, with 4 bases between them.

The chain employs TRBV7-2 and TRBJ2-1, with a possible D match to TRBD1 (5 bases). The germline V gene encodes CDR1 SGHTA and CDR2 FQGNSA. V gave up 5 bases and J gave up 0 bases, with 11 bases separating them. The CDR3 is 15 residues long. Here the CDR3 DNA reads TGTGCCAGCAGCGGACAAGCCAGCTCCTACAATGAGCAGTTCTTC. It translates to CASSGQASSYNEQFF.

V usage is TRBV28 and J usage is TRBJ1-1, with 8 bases lining up with TRBD1. This CDR3 comprises 15 residues. Trimming at V came to 3 bases and at J to 3 bases, leaving 6 bases not matched to a gene. Germline loops: CDR1 MDHEN, CDR2 SYDVKM. CDR3 DNA sequence: TGTGCCAGCAGTTTCCCAGGGGGCGAGGACACTGAAGCTTTCTTT. Protein sequence: CASSFPGGEDTEAFF. The complete variable domain, with remaining parts taken from reference TRBV28 and TRBJ1-1, reads DVKVTQSSRYLVKRTGEKVFLECVQDMDHENMFWYRQDPGLGLRLIYFSYDVKMKEKGDIPEGYSVSREKKERFSLILESASTNQTSMYLCASSFPGGEDTEAFFGQGTRLTVV.

The chain carries TRBV5-6 and TRBJ2-1, with a tentative D call TRBD1 (5 bases). With 2 bases removed from V and 8 bases from J, the gap between germline ends came to 14 bases. The CDR3 is 14 amino acids. From germline, CDR1 is SGHDT and CDR2 YYEEEE. The CDR3 protein is CASSLGDDVHEQFF. The CDR3 DNA reads TGTGCCAGCAGCTTAGGGGATGACGTCCATGAGCAGTTCTTC.

CDR3 DNA: TGTGCCAGCAGCGCGCAGGGGGGCACAGATACGCAGTATTTT. Residues: CASSAQGGTDTQYF. The rearrangement joins TRBV7-3 to TRBJ2-3; 7 bases map to TRBD1. V was clipped by 5 bases and J by 1 base; unmatched bases: 3. CDR1 SGHTA and CDR2 FQGTGA come from the germline V gene. The CDR3 runs to 14 residues.

This clone was seen only once. The chain carries TRBV10-1 and TRBJ2-1; 8 positions agree with TRBD2. This CDR3 has 16 residues. With V trimmed by 1 base and J by 7 bases, 9 bases remained unmatched. CDR1 and CDR2 (germline): WNHNN, SYGVQD (reference sequence). CDR3 sequence (DNA): TGCGCCAGCAGTGAGTACACAGCGGGAGCGGGAAATGAGCAGTTCTTC. It yields the protein CASSEYTAGAGNEQFF.

This chain joins TRBV9 and TRBJ2-1, with a weak D call TRBD2 (5 bases). This CDR3 contains 12 residues. Trimming left V 3 bases short and J 10 bases short, with 11 bases between. Per the germline V gene, CDR1 is SGDLS and CDR2 is YYNGEE. DNA of the CDR3: TGTGCCAGCAGCGCCCAGGACTTAGAGCAGTTCTTC. Protein sequence: CASSAQDLEQFF.

The chain recombines TRBV29-1 with TRBJ2-1, with a tentative D call TRBD2 (5 bases). Trimming cost V 7 bases and J 4 bases, with 14 bases left between them. This CDR3 has 13 residues. The germline gives CDR1 SQVTM, CDR2 ANQGSEA. The DNA of the CDR3 is TGCAGCGCCTTAGGACTGGTATACAATGAGCAGTTCTTC. Translation: CSALGLVYNEQFF.

J is TRBJ1-2 and V is TRBV27; TRBD1 matches at 10 bases. The J segment lost 6 bases and the V segment lost 5 bases, leaving 9 bases of the junction unmatched. The V gene's germline CDR1 is MNHEY and CDR2 SMNVEV (reference sequence). This CDR3 has 15 amino acids. CDR3 residues: CASSPSPGQGNGYTF. DNA for the CDR3: TGTGCCAGCAGTCCCTCGCCGGGACAGGGGAATGGCTACACCTTC.

This chain links TRBV19 with TRBJ1-1; no clear D. V gave up 5 bases and J gave up 0 bases, with 7 bases separating them. CDR1 and CDR2 from the germline V gene are LNHDA and SQIVND (reference sequence). CDR3 length equals 13 residues. The CDR3 spells CASSSLMNTEAFF. The CDR3 DNA reads TGTGCCAGTAGTTCACTCATGAACACTGAAGCTTTCTTT.

The V gene is TRBV6-6, the J gene TRBJ1-4; TRBD1 aligns across 10 bases. The germline gives CDR1 MNHNY, CDR2 SVGAGI (reference sequence). The CDR3 sequence is 15 residues long. Trimming at V came to 3 bases and at J to 7 bases, leaving 5 bases not matched to a gene. CDR3 DNA: TGTGCCAGCAGTTATTCCCGGGACAGGGGTGAAAAACTGTTTTTT. It is translated as CASSYSRDRGEKLFF.

The rearrangement links TRBV6-1 to TRBJ2-3; 9 positions agree with TRBD2. CDR1 is MNHNS, CDR2 SASEGT, per germline. The CDR3 is 14 amino acids. With V trimmed by 7 bases and J by 6 bases, 8 bases remained unmatched. CDR3 in amino acids: CASITGTSYDTQYF. DNA of the CDR3: TGTGCCAGCATCACCGGGACTAGCTACGATACGCAGTATTTT.

The V and J genes are TRBV11-2 and TRBJ2-7, with D possibly being TRBD1 (6 bases). CDR1 is SGHAT and CDR2 is FQNNGV in the germline V gene. V lost 4 bases, J lost 5 bases, and 6 bases lay in between. CDR3 length equals 11 residues. The CDR3 sequence is CASSSGDEQYF. CDR3 bases: TGTGCCAGCAGCTCAGGGGACGAGCAGTACTTC.

The genes are TRBV27 and TRBJ1-2; 7 bases line up with TRBD1. The CDR3 totals 12 residues. J was trimmed by 6 bases and V by 7 bases; bases with no gene match: 5. In germline, CDR1 is MNHEY, CDR2 SMNVEV (reference sequence). CDR3 region: CASTGTDDGYTF. For the CDR3, the DNA is TGTGCCAGCACTGGGACAGACGATGGCTACACCTTC.

The chain carries TRBV7-2 and TRBJ2-7, with 10 positions matching TRBD1. V shed 5 bases, J shed 1 base, and the junction held 5 bases outside the gene matches. Per the germline V gene, CDR1 is SGHTA and CDR2 is FQGNSA. The CDR3 spans 15 residues. CDR3 DNA: TGTGCCAGCAGCGCCCGGGACAGGGGTTCCTACGAGCAGTACTTC. It encodes CASSARDRGSYEQYF.

The rearrangement links TRBV5-6 to TRBJ1-4, with 9 nucleotides matching TRBD1. This CDR3 has 16 amino acids. Germline-derived CDR1 and CDR2 are SGHDT and YYEEEE. V lost 2 bases to trimming and J lost 6 bases; unmatched junction nucleotides: 8. CDR3 coding DNA: TGTGCCAGCAGCTTACTCGGGACAGGGATGGATGAAAAACTGTTTTTT. Protein: CASSLLGTGMDEKLFF.

The genes are TRBV27 and TRBJ2-5; D uncertain. Per germline, CDR1 MNHEY and CDR2 SMNVEV (reference sequence). The V end lost 0 bases, the J end lost 2 bases, and 4 bases lay between the germline ends. The CDR3 is 13 amino acids. The CDR3 spells CASSLSRQETQYF. For the CDR3, the DNA is TGTGCCAGCAGTTTATCGAGGCAAGAGACCCAGTACTTC.